A few counts support the clone carrying this T cell receptor beta chain. The target antigen is unknown. Expressed TCRB transcripts were sequenced because the isolated RNA had all been reverse transcribed beforehand. The repertoire was sequenced with immunoSEQ multiplex PCR; TCRdb's copy has only in-frame clones and lacks some. The table records hundreds of thousands of clones, over 12% of them present only once. This sample is part of a study of beta chain features in type 1 diabetes. The wider study: Sorted cells from all samples, numbering approximately 100 million, were examined.

The CDR3 is 15 amino acids. Germline V gene data show CDR1 as SGHTA and CDR2 as FQGNSA. Trimming stripped 3 bases from V and 0 bases from J, with 9 bases between. Study results and limitations: When Type 1 diabetes patients were examined, their TCRB CDR3s proved moderately but significantly shorter in all four CD4+ subsets. Patients showed naive, central memory and Treg TCRB repertoires that appeared more similar than those of healthy donors.

This chain joins TRBV7-2 and TRBJ2-1; D ambiguous. This receptor was taken from a man younger than 30 with type 1 diabetes. Sequencing used naive CD4+ T cells from blood. The CDR3 loop reads CASSFQAHSYNEQFF. The CDR3 nucleotides read TGTGCCAGCAGCTTTCAGGCCCACTCCTACAATGAGCAGTTCTTC.